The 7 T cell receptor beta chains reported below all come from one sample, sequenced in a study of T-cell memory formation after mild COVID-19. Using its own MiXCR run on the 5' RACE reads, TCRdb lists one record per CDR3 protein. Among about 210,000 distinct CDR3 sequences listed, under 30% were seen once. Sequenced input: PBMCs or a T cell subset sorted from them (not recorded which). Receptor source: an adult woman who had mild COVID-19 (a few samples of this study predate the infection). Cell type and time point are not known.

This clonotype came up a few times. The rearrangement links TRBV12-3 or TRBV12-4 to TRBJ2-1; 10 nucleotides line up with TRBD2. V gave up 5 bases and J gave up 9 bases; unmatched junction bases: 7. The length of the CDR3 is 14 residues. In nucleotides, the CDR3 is TGTGCCAGCAGTCGACTAGCGGGCGTCGGTGAGCAGTTCTTC. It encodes CASSRLAGVGEQFF.

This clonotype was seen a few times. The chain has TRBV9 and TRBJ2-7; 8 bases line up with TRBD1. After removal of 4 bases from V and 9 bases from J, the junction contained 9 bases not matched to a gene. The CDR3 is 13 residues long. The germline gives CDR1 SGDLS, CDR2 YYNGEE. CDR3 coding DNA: TGTGCCAGCAGCACTACAGGGGGTCTCCCGCAGTACTTC. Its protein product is CASSTTGGLPQYF.

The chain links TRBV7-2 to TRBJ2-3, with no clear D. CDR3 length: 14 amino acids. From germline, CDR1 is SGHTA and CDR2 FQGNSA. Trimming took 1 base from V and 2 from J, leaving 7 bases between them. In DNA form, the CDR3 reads TGTGCCAGCAGCTTAGAACTGAACACAGATACGCAGTATTTT. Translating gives CASSLELNTDTQYF.

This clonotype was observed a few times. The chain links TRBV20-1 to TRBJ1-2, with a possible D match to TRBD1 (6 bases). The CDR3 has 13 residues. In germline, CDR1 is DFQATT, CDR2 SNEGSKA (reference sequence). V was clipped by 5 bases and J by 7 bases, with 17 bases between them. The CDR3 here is CSAYRVLRGGYTF. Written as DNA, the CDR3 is TGCAGTGCTTACAGGGTGCTTCGTGGTGGCTACACCTTC.

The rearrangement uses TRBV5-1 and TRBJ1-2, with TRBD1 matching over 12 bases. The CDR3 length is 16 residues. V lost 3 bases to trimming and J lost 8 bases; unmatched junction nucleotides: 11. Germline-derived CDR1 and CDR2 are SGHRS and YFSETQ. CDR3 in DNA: TGCGCCAGCAGCTGGGACGGGACAGGGGGCGCGGAGGGCTACACCTTC. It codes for CASSWDGTGGAEGYTF.

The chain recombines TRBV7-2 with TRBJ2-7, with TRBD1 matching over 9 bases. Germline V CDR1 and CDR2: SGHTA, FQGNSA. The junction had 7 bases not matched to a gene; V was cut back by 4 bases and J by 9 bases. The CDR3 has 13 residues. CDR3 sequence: CASSSDRGYGQYF. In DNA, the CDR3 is TGTGCCAGCAGCTCCGACAGGGGGTATGGGCAGTACTTC.

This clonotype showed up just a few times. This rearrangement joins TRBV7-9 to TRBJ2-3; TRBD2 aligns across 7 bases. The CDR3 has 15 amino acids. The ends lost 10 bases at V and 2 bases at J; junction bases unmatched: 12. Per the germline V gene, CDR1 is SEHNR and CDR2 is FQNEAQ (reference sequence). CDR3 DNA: TGTGCCATCTTTCCAGCGGCGGGGGACACAGATACGCAGTATTTT. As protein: CAIFPAAGDTDTQYF.